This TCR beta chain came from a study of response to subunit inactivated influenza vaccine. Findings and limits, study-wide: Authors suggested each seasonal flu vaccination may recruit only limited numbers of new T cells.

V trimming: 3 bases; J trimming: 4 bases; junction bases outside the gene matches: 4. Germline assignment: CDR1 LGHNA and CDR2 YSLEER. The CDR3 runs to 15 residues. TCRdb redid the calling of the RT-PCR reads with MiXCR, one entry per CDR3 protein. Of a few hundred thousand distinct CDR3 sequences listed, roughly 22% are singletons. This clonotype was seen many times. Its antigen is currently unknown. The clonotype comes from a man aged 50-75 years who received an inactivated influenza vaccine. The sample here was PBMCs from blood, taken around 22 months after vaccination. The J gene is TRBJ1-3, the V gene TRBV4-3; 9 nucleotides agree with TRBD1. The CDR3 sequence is CASSHGTGNGNTIYF. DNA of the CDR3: TGCGCCAGCAGCCATGGGACAGGGAACGGAAACACCATATATTTT.